This T cell receptor (beta chain) was sequenced during a study of blood T cells in healthy people across ages. CDR1 and CDR2 from the germline V gene are MNHEY and SMNVEV (reference sequence). The CDR3 has 16 amino acids. V trimming: 5 bases; J trimming: 7 bases; junction bases outside the gene matches: 8. Next came a second PCR, run for 7 to 11 cycles, which used a sample-barcoded 5' primer along with a J-beta primer mix. TCRdb called the 5' RACE reads again in MiXCR, with one record for every CDR3 protein. The data contain about 1.8 million distinct CDR3 sequences, 40% to 55% of them seen just once; the ten biggest clones take up approximately 2.1%.

Material: blood. The TCR comes from a woman in her thirties or forties in good health. The chain uses TRBV27 and TRBJ2-3, with 14 bases matching TRBD2. CDR3 sequence (DNA): TGTGCCAGCAGTCCCAGACTAGCGGGGGGGCGGAATACGCAGTATTTT. Its translation is CASSPRLAGGRNTQYF.